This TCR beta chain was obtained from a study of regulatory T cells in long-lasting Graves disease. This CDR3 has 15 residues. V lost 0 bases to trimming and J lost 5 bases, with 14 bases between them. Germline V gene data show CDR1 as KGHSH and CDR2 as LQKENI. Noted time point: newly diagnosed GD, antithyroid drugs for less than 3 months. PBMC RNA was the source of the TCR library. According to the study, TCR beta libraries were built with iRepertoire HTBI primers and CDR3-region Arm-PCR. Using its own MiXCR run on the multiplex PCR reads, TCRdb lists one record per CDR3 protein. In the table there are about 540,000 distinct CDR3 sequences, less than 15% of which are singletons. This sample also belongs to another study, concerning T cells in Graves' hyperthyroidism and ophthalmopathy.

The rearrangement joins TRBV18 to TRBJ2-7, with D possibly TRBD1 on 5 matching bases. Source: peripheral blood mononuclear cells (PBMCs), taken at new diagnosis, from a patient treated with antithyroid drugs. The source of this sequence is a man younger than 40 with Graves disease. CDR3 protein: CASSPPVSRANEQYF. The CDR3 region has the DNA TGTGCCAGCTCACCACCCGTTAGCAGGGCCAACGAGCAGTACTTC.